This record looks at one T cell receptor beta chain sequence and its context. No antigen is known for it. CDR1 and CDR2 from the germline V gene are SGHDN and FVKESK. Deletions cut 1 base from V and 9 bases from J, with 16 bases between. The length of the CDR3 is 14 residues. This entry belongs to a study of cytomegalovirus exposure and HLA in healthy donors. Study-level points and caveats: What a later analysis showed was that several of the most significant clusters appeared linked to common viral pathogens.

The study ran its PCR with 60 Vbeta and 13 Jbeta primers. Generated by immunoSEQ multiplex PCR, the TCRdb table keeps only in-frame clones and is missing some. The data show some 120,000 clones, about 73% seen once. It was healthy bone marrow donors who served as donors. The clonotype originates from a woman in her thirties or forties in good health and CMV-seronegative. The chain is built from TRBV14 and TRBJ2-7; D may be TRBD1 (6 bases). Sequencing used PBMCs. Here the CDR3 reads CASSQGPGHRRQYF. In DNA form, the CDR3 reads TGTGCCAGCAGCCAAGGACCGGGACACAGGAGGCAGTACTTC.